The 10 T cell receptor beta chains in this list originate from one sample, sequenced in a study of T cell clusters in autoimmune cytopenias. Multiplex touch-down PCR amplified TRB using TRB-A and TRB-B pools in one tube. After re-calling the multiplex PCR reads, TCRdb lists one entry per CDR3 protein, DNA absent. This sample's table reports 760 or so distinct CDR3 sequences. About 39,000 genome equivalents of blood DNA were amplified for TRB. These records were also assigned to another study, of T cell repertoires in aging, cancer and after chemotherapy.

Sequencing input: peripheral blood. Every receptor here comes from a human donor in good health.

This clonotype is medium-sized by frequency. The CDR3: CASSLTGTGLVETQYF. The chain carries TRBV5-1 and TRBJ2-5; the TRBD1 assignment by TCRdb is unverifiable without DNA. The germline V gene encodes CDR1 SGHRS and CDR2 YFSETQ. This CDR3 contains 16 residues.

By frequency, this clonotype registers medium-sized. CDR3 residues: CSARDGTSGSYEQFF. The chain couples TRBV20-1 to TRBJ2-1; TCRdb names TRBD2, which stays unverified in the absence of DNA. Germline lookup yields CDR1 DFQATT and CDR2 SNEGSKA (reference sequence). The CDR3 covers 15 residues.

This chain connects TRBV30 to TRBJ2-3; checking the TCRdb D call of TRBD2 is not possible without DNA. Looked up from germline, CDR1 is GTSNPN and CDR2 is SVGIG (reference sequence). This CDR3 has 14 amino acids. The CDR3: CAWTSGTRGNTQYF.

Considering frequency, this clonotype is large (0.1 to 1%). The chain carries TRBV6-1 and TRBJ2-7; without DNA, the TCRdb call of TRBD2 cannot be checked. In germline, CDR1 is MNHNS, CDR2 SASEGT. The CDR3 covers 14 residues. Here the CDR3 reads CASGWTSGPYEQYF.

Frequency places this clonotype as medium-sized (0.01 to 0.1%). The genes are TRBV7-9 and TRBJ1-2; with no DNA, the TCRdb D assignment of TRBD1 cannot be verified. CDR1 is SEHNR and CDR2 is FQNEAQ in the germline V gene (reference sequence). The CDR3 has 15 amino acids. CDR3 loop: CASSQRQEGVGGYTF.

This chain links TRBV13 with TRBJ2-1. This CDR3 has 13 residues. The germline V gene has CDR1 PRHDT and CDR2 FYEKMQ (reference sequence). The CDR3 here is CASSLGQGNEQFF.

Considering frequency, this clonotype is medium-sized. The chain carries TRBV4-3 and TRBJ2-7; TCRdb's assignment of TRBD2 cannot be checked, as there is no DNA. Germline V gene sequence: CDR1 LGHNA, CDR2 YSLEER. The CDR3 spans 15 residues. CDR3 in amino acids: CASSHEWLAGYEQYF.

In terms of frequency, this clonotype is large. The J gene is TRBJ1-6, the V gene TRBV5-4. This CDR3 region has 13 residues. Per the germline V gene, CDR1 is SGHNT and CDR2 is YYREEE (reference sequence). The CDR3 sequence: CASSPTGSSPLHF.

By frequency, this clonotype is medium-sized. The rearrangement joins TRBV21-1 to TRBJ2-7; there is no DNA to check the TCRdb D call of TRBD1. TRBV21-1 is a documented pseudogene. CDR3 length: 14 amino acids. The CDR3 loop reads CASSKRTDSEEQYF.

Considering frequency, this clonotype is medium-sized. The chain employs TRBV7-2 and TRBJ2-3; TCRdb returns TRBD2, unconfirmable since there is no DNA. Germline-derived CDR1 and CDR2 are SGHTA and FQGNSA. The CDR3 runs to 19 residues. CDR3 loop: CASSPRLAGGPDSTDTQYF.